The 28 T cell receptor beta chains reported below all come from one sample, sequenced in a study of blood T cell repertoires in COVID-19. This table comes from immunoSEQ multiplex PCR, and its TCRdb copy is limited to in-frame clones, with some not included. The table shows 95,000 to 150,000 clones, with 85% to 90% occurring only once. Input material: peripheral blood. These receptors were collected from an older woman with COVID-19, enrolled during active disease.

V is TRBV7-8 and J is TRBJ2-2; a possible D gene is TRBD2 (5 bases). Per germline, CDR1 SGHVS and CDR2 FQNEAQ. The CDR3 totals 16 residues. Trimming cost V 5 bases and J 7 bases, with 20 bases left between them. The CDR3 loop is CASSGRASLMVGELFF. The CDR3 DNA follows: TGTGCCAGCAGCGGGAGAGCGTCCCTAATGGTCGGGGAGCTGTTTTTT.

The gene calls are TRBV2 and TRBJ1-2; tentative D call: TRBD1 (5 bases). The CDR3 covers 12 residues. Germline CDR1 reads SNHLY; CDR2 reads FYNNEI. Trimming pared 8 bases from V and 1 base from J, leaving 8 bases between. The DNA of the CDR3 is TGTGCCAGCTGCAGGGATAACTATGGCTACACCTTC. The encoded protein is CASCRDNYGYTF.

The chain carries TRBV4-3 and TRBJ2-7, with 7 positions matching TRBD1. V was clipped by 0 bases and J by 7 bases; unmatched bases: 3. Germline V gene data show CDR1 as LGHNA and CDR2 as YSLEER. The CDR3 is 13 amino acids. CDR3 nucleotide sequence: TGCGCCAGCAGCCAAGAACAGGGGACAGAGCAGTACTTC. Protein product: CASSQEQGTEQYF.

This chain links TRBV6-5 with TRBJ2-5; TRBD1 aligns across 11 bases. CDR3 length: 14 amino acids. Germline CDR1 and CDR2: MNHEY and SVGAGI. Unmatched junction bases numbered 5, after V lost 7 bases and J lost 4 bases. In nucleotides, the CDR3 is TGTGCCAGCAACATGGGACAGGGGGGAGAGACCCAGTACTTC. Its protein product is CASNMGQGGETQYF.

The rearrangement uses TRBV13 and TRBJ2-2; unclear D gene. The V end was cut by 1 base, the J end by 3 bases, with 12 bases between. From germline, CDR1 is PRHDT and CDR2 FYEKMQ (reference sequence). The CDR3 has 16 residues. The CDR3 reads CASSLVPNLDTGELFF. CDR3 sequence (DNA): TGTGCCAGCAGCTTAGTACCCAACCTAGACACCGGGGAGCTGTTTTTT.

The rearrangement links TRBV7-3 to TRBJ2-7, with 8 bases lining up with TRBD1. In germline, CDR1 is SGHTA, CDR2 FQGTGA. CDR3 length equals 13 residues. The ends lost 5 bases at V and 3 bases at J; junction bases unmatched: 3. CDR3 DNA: TGTGCCAGCAGCCACGACAGGGGCTACGAGCAGTACTTC. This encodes CASSHDRGYEQYF.

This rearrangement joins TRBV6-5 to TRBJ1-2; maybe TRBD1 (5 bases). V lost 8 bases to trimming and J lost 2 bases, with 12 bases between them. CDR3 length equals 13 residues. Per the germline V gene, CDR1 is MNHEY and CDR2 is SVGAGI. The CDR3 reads CASGNKGNYGYTF. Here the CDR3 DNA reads TGTGCCAGCGGCAACAAGGGGAACTATGGCTACACCTTC.

DNA of the CDR3: TGCGCCAGCAGCCAAGGAATTAATCATGGGGCGGCCTCTGGAAACACCATATATTTT. It yields the protein CASSQGINHGAASGNTIYF. V and J are TRBV4-1 and TRBJ1-3, with a possible D match to TRBD1 (5 bases). CDR3 size: 19 residues. The V gene's germline CDR1 is MGHRA and CDR2 YSYEKL. V lost 1 base and J lost 0, with 19 bases in between.

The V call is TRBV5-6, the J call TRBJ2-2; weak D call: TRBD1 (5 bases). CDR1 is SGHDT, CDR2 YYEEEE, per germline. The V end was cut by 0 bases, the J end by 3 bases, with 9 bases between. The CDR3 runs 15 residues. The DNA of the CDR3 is TGTGCCAGCAGCTTGGAAGGACACTACACCGGGGAGCTGTTTTTT. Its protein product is CASSLEGHYTGELFF.

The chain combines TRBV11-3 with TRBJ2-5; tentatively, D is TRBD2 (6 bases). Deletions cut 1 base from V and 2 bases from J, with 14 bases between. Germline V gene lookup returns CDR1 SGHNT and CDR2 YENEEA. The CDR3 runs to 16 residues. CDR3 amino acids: CASSLGRGGTQETQYF. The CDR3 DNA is TGTGCCAGCAGCTTAGGGAGGGGCGGCACTCAAGAGACCCAGTACTTC.

The CDR3: CAISEPRDKLFF. Here the CDR3 DNA reads TGTGCCATCAGTGAGCCGCGGGACAAACTGTTTTTT. V and J are TRBV10-3 and TRBJ1-4, with a possible D match to TRBD1 (5 bases). Trimming pared 2 bases from V and 11 bases from J, leaving 9 bases between. Germline V gives CDR1 ENHRY, CDR2 SYGVKD. This CDR3 is 12 amino acids long.

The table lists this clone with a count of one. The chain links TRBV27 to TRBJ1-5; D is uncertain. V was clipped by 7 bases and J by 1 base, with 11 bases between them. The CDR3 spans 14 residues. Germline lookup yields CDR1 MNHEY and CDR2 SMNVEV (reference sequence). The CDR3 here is CASTPLGSNQPQHF. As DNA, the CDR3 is TGTGCCAGCACCCCGCTCGGGAGCAATCAGCCCCAGCATTTT.

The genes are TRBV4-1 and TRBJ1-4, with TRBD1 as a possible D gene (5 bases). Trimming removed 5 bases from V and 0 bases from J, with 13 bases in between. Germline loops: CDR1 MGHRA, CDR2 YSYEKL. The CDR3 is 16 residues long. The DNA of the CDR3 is TGCGCCAGCAGCTACACCCGGGACTCAACTAATGAAAAACTGTTTTTT. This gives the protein CASSYTRDSTNEKLFF.

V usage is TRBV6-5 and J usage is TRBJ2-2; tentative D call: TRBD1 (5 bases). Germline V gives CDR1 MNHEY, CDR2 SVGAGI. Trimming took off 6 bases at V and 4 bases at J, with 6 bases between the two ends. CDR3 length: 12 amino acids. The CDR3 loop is CASSRVTGELFF. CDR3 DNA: TGTGCCAGCAGCAGGGTCACCGGGGAGCTGTTTTTT.

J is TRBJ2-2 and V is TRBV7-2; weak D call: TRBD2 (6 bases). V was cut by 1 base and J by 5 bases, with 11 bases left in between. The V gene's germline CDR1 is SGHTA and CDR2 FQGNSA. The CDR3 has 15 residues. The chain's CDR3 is CASSLDSGRTGELFF. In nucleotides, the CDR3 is TGTGCCAGCAGCTTAGATTCAGGGAGGACCGGGGAGCTGTTTTTT.

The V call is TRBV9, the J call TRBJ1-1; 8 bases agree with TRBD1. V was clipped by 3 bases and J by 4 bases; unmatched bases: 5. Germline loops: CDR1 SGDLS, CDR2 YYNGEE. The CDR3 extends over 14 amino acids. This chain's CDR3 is CASSAQQGVTEAFF. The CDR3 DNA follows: TGTGCCAGCAGCGCCCAACAGGGGGTCACTGAAGCTTTCTTT. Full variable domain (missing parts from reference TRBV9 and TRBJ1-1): DSGVTQTPKHLITATGQRVTLRCSPRSGDLSVYWYQQSLDQGLQFLIQYYNGEERAKGNILERFSAQQFPDLHSELNLSSLELGDSALYFCASSAQQGVTEAFFGQGTRLTVV.

This CDR3 reads CASSLARQPGYEQYF. The CDR3 nucleotides are TGTGCCAGCAGCTTAGCCCGACAGCCCGGTTACGAGCAGTACTTC. The chain links TRBV7-2 to TRBJ2-7; weak D call: TRBD1 (5 bases). The CDR3 runs 15 residues. V gave up 0 bases and J gave up 4 bases, with 13 bases separating them. Per germline, CDR1 SGHTA and CDR2 FQGNSA.

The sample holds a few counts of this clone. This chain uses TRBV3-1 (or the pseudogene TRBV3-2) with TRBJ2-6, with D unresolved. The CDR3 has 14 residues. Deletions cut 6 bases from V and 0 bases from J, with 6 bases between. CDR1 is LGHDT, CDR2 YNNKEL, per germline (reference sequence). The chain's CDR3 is CASSPSSGANVLTF. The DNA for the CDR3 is TGTGCCAGCAGTCCTAGCTCTGGGGCCAACGTCCTGACTTTC.

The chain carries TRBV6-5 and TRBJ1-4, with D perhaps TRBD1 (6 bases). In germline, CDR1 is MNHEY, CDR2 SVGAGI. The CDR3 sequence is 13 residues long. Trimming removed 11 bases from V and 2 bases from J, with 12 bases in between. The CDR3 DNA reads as TGTGCCGCGGGGGCGCAGACTAATGAAAAACTGTTTTTT. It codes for CAAGAQTNEKLFF.

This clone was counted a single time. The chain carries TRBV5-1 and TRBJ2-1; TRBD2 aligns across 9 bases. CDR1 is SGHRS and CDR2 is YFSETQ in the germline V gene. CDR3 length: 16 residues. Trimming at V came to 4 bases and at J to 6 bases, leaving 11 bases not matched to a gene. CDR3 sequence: CASSHPGSGGPNEQFF. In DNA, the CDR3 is TGCGCCAGCAGCCACCCCGGCAGCGGGGGGCCCAATGAGCAGTTCTTC. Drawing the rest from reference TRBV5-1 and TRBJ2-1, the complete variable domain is KAGVTQTPRYLIKTRGQQVTLSCSPISGHRSVSWYQQTPGQGLQFLFEYFSETQRNKGNFPGRFSGRQFSNSRSEMNVSTLELGDSALYLCASSHPGSGGPNEQFFGPGTRLTVL.

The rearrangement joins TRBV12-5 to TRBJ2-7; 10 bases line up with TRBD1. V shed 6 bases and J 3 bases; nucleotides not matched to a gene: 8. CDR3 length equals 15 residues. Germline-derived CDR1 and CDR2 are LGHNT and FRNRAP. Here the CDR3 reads CASGRPGQGIYEQYF. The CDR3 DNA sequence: TGTGCTAGTGGCCGACCGGGACAGGGGATCTACGAGCAGTACTTC.

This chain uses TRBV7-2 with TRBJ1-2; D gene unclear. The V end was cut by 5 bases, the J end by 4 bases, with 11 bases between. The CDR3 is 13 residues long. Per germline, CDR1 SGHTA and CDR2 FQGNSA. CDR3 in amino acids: CASSLDGLYGYTF. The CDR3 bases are TGTGCCAGCAGCCTCGACGGACTCTATGGCTACACCTTC.

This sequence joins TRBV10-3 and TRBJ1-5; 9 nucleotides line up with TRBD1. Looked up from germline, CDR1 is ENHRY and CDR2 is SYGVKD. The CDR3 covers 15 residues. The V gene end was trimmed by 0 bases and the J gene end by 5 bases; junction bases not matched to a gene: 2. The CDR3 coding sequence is TGTGCCATCAGTGAGTCGGGACAGGGAGATCAGCCCCAGCATTTT. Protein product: CAISESGQGDQPQHF.

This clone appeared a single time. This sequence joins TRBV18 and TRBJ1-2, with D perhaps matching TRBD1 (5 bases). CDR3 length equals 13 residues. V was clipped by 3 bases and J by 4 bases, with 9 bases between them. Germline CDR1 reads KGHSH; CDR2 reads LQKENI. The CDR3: CASSPTELYGYTF. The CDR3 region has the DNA TGTGCCAGCTCACCGACAGAGCTCTATGGCTACACCTTC.

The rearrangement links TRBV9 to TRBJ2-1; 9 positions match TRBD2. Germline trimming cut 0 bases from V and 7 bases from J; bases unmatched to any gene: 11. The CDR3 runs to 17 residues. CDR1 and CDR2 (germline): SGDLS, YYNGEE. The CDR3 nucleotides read TGTGCCAGCAGCGTAGTGGGAGGGGGACTAGCTGGTAATGAGCAGTTCTTC. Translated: CASSVVGGGLAGNEQFF.

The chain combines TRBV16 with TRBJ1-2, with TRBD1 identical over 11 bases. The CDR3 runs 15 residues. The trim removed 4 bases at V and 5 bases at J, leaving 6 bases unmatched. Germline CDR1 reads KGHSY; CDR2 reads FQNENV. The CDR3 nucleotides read TGTGCCAGCAGCCGGACAGGGGGCGACCTGTATGGCTACACCTTC. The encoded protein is CASSRTGGDLYGYTF.

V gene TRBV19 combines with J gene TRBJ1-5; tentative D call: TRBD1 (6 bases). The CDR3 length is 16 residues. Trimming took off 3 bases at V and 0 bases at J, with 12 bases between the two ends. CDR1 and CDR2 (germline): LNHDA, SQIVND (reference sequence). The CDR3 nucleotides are TGTGCCAGTAGTATTATAGGACAGCATAGCAATCAGCCCCAGCATTTT. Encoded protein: CASSIIGQHSNQPQHF.

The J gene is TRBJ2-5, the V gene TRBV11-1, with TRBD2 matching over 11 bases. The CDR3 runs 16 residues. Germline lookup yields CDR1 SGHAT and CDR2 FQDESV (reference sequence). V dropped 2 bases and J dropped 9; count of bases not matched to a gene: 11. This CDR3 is CASSLTSGGAKRPQYF. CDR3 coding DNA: TGTGCCAGCAGCTTAACTAGCGGGGGAGCTAAGAGACCCCAGTACTTC.